The present TCR beta chain was sequenced within a study of shared clonotypes between healthy human individuals. Study as a whole: Aged 18 to 49, the donors were two women and a few men. Study conclusions and caveats: Unshared clonotypes carried lower generation probabilities than those common to all four donors. It was only blood that was sampled, and tissue repertoires likely differ.

In the naive CD8 group, cells lacked CD45RO and were positively selected for CCR7, so terminally differentiated effector memory CD45RA+ cells were left out. Concerning this clone: Its target is not known.

The repertoire was sequenced with immunoSEQ multiplex PCR; TCRdb's copy has only in-frame clones and lacks some. The repertoire holds roughly 550,000 clones, with around 95% as singletons. V shed 0 bases, J shed 7 bases, and the junction held 9 bases outside the gene matches. This CDR3 contains 16 residues. Germline V gene lookup returns CDR1 SGDLS and CDR2 YYNGEE. The sample consisted of naive CD8+ T cells sorted from blood. This chain joins TRBV9 and TRBJ2-2; TRBD2 matches at 7 bases. This sequence originates from a woman under 40 in good health. Written as DNA, the CDR3 is TGTGCCAGCAGCGTAGTGGCGGGAGACGGTGGCGGGGAGCTGTTTTTT. Encoded protein: CASSVVAGDGGGELFF.